A single sample is the source of the 18 T cell receptor beta chains below, sequenced in a study of cytomegalovirus exposure and HLA in healthy donors. PCR was performed using 60 Vbeta and 13 Jbeta primers. TCRdb keeps only in-frame clones here, not all; method: immunoSEQ multiplex PCR. The table shows about 140,000 clones, with more than 75% occurring only once. The source material was PBMCs. All receptors derive from a man between 50 and 59 years old in good health and CMV-seronegative.

This chain joins TRBV6-6 and TRBJ2-5; possibly TRBD1 for D (5 bases). V was shortened by 4 bases and J by 2 bases, with 17 bases between the two germline ends. From germline, CDR1 is MNHNY and CDR2 SVGAGI (reference sequence). This CDR3 has 16 residues. Written as DNA, the CDR3 is TGTGCCAGCAGTTCTAAGTCAGTGGGGCGGCAAGAGACCCAGTACTTC. Its translation is CASSSKSVGRQETQYF.

The rearrangement joins TRBV9 to TRBJ1-6, with 7 bases that match TRBD1. V shed 3 bases, J shed 15 bases, and the junction held 6 bases outside the gene matches. Looked up from germline, CDR1 is SGDLS and CDR2 is YYNGEE. The CDR3 length is 12 residues. The CDR3 region has the DNA TGTGCCAGCAGCGCGGGAAGGGGGCACCTCCACTTT. It yields the protein CASSAGRGHLHF.

The CDR3 coding sequence is TGTGCCAGCAGTCCAACAGGGTTGTGGTACGAGCAGTACTTC. Translated: CASSPTGLWYEQYF. The rearrangement joins TRBV11-2 to TRBJ2-7, with D maybe TRBD1 (6 bases). CDR1 is SGHAT and CDR2 is FQNNGV in the germline V gene. V was trimmed by 6 bases and J by 4 bases, leaving 16 bases between them. This CDR3 is built from 14 residues.

This chain uses TRBV30 with TRBJ1-2, with D possibly matching TRBD1 (5 bases). The germline V and J ends were trimmed by 0 bases and 6 bases, with 17 bases remaining between them. CDR3 length equals 15 residues. Germline CDR1 GTSNPN, CDR2 SVGIG (reference sequence). CDR3 amino acids: CAWSVRRWGSDGYTF. The DNA of the CDR3 is TGTGCCTGGAGTGTAAGACGGTGGGGCTCGGATGGCTACACCTTC.

The chain joins TRBV6-1 to TRBJ1-2; D uncertain. The CDR3 runs to 13 residues. V was pared by 2 bases and J by 2 bases, with 6 bases between. Germline CDR1 MNHNS, CDR2 SASEGT. The CDR3 coding sequence is TGTGCCAGCAGTGAAAACTTAAACTATGGCTACACCTTC. Its translation: CASSENLNYGYTF.

V gene TRBV15 combines with J gene TRBJ2-2; D not resolved. The V and J ends lost 0 bases and 9 bases respectively, with 11 bases between them. The CDR3 covers 14 residues. In germline, CDR1 is LNHNV, CDR2 YYDKDF (reference sequence). CDR3 residues: CATSRDPKARELFF. DNA of the CDR3: TGTGCCACCAGCAGAGATCCTAAAGCCCGGGAGCTGTTTTTT.

The chain is built from TRBV4-2 and TRBJ1-1; weak D call: TRBD1 (5 bases). The CDR3 runs 15 residues. Germline V gene lookup returns CDR1 LGHNA and CDR2 YNFKEQ. Between the trimmed V and J ends, which lost 1 base and 6 bases, there was a span of 15 bases. The CDR3 DNA sequence: TGTGCCAGCAGCCAAGCGCGGGGAAAGGGGCCTGAAGCTTTCTTT. Its protein is CASSQARGKGPEAFF.

This rearrangement joins TRBV7-2 to TRBJ1-1; D remains ambiguous. This CDR3 spans 14 amino acids. The ends were cut back, 1 base at V and 4 bases at J, with 10 bases in the middle. From germline, CDR1 is SGHTA and CDR2 FQGNSA. The CDR3 here is CASSLVSRSTEAFF. CDR3 nucleotide sequence: TGTGCCAGCAGCTTAGTTTCGAGGTCCACTGAAGCTTTCTTT.

This clone was found once. The chain carries TRBV13 and TRBJ1-1; 7 nucleotides line up with TRBD1. The CDR3 spans 21 residues. In germline, CDR1 is PRHDT, CDR2 FYEKMQ (reference sequence). V dropped 9 bases and J dropped 0; count of bases not matched to a gene: 28. In DNA, the CDR3 is TGTGCCAGAGACCCGGAACCCAAGTGGCCGGGACAGTCACTGATGAACACTGAAGCTTTCTTT. Protein: CARDPEPKWPGQSLMNTEAFF.

This CDR3 reads CASSLTGEWGYGYTF. The CDR3 DNA sequence: TGTGCCAGCAGCTTAACCGGGGAATGGGGATATGGCTACACCTTC. This chain uses TRBV7-3 with TRBJ1-2; no firm D call. CDR3 size: 15 residues. Germline V gene lookup returns CDR1 SGHTA and CDR2 FQGTGA. The germline V and J ends were trimmed by 0 bases and 5 bases, with 13 bases remaining between them.

Concerning this clone: This CDR3 is also generated by other DNA sequences in the sample. The chain joins TRBV7-9 to TRBJ2-7; 10 nucleotides line up with TRBD2. Trimming removed 5 bases from V and 5 bases from J; junction bases left unmatched: 9. The CDR3 is 15 amino acids. Germline V gene lookup returns CDR1 SEHNR and CDR2 FQNEAQ (reference sequence). This CDR3 reads CASSPLGTSAHEQYF. The CDR3 nucleotides are TGTGCCAGCAGCCCTTTGGGGACTAGCGCCCACGAGCAGTACTTC. Drawing the rest from reference TRBV7-9 and TRBJ2-7, the complete variable domain is DTGVSQNPRHKITKRGQNVTFRCDPISEHNRLYWYRQTLGQGPEFLTYFQNEAQLEKSRLLSDRFSAERPKGSFSTLEIQRTEQGDSAMYLCASSPLGTSAHEQYFGPGTRLTVT.

The V call is TRBV7-9, the J call TRBJ1-5; tentatively, D is TRBD1 (6 bases). Germline values: CDR1 SEHNR, CDR2 FQNEAQ (reference sequence). The ends were cut back, 1 base at V and 3 bases at J, with 10 bases in the middle. This CDR3 comprises 15 residues. CDR3 residues: CASSLEGGINQPQHF. For the CDR3, the DNA is TGTGCCAGCAGCTTAGAAGGGGGTATCAATCAGCCCCAGCATTTT.

The chain combines TRBV4-1 with TRBJ1-1; 7 bases are a match to TRBD1. The CDR3 has 15 residues. Losses at the gene ends were 6 bases for V and 2 bases for J; bases not matched to a gene: 9. CDR1 is MGHRA, CDR2 YSYEKL, per germline. The CDR3 region has the DNA TGCGCCAGCAGTCCCAGACAGGGCCAAAACACTGAAGCTTTCTTT. This sequence encodes CASSPRQGQNTEAFF.

The chain couples TRBV10-3 to TRBJ2-2; 11 bases align to TRBD2. The CDR3 has 16 residues. CDR1 ENHRY and CDR2 SYGVKD come from the germline V gene. Losses at the gene ends were 0 bases for V and 4 bases for J; bases not matched to a gene: 1. The DNA for the CDR3 is TGTGCCATCAGTGAGTCAGGGACTAGCGGCACCGGGGAGCTGTTTTTT. Protein: CAISESGTSGTGELFF.

This clone turned up a few times. This chain uses TRBV9 with TRBJ1-5; D gene uncertain. V lost 4 bases and J 9 bases, leaving 14 bases between the germline ends. From germline, CDR1 is SGDLS and CDR2 YYNGEE. The CDR3 has 13 amino acids. This CDR3 is CASSPTFGGPQHF. DNA of the CDR3: TGTGCCAGCAGCCCGACCTTTGGCGGGCCCCAGCATTTT.

The chain is built from TRBV2 and TRBJ2-1; TRBD1 might be the D (6 bases). CDR1 is SNHLY and CDR2 is FYNNEI in the germline V gene. V lost 1 base, J lost 15 bases, and 13 bases lay in between. CDR3 length equals 12 residues. The DNA for the CDR3 is TGTGCCAGCAGTGAAGAGCGAGAAGGGGGGTTCTTC. Protein: CASSEEREGGFF.

V usage is TRBV7-2 and J usage is TRBJ2-3; maybe TRBD1 (5 bases). There are 14 residues in the CDR3. Trimming took off 5 bases at V and 2 bases at J, with 11 bases between the two ends. CDR1 and CDR2 from the germline V gene are SGHTA and FQGNSA. The CDR3 coding sequence is TGTGCCAGCAGCCTAGGGGCCTTCACAGATACGCAGTATTTT. Translating gives CASSLGAFTDTQYF.

This clone was recorded a few times. This chain connects TRBV19 to TRBJ2-5; 9 nucleotides line up with TRBD1. The CDR3 is 15 amino acids. The germline gives CDR1 LNHDA, CDR2 SQIVND (reference sequence). V was pared by 4 bases and J by 5 bases, with 8 bases of the junction left unmatched. CDR3 in DNA: TGTGCCAGTAGTACCGGGACAGGGATGATGGAGACCCAGTACTTC. Protein: CASSTGTGMMETQYF.